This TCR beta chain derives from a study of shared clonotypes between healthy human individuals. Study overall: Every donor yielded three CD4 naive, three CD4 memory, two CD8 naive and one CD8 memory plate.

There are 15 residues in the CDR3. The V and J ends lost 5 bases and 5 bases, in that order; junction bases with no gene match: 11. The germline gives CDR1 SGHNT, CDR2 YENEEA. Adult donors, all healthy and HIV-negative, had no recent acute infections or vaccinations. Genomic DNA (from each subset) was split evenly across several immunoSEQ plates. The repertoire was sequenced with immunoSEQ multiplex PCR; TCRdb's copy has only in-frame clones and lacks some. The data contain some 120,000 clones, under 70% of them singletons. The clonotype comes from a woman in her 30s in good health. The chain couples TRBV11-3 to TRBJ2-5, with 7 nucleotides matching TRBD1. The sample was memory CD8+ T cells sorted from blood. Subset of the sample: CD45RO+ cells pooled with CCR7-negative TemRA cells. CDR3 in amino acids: CASSPSPTGKETQYF. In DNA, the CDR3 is TGTGCCAGCAGCCCGTCCCCGACAGGGAAGGAGACCCAGTACTTC.